The entry that follows covers one T cell receptor (beta chain) sequence. Profiled with immunoSEQ multiplex PCR; TCRdb holds only in-frame clones, not every one. The repertoire includes some 110,000 clones, 90% to 95% of them detected once, and under 2% sits in the top ten. The germline gives CDR1 MGHRA, CDR2 YSYEKL. CDR3 size: 14 residues. V dropped 4 bases and J dropped 12 bases, with 16 bases sitting between them. The data were obtained in a study of siplizumab effects on memory and regulatory T cells. Sequenced material: non-Treg CD4+ T cells sorted from blood. This sequence was found in a human donor in good health. V gene TRBV4-1 combines with J gene TRBJ2-6, with TRBD2 as a possible D gene (7 bases). CDR3 sequence (DNA): TGCGCCAGCAGCCGTATCGGGGGGCCACCCGTCCTGACTTTC. This encodes CASSRIGGPPVLTF.